The 10 T cell receptor beta chains below were found in one sample sequenced in a study of shared clonotypes between healthy human individuals (dated by TCRdb to the early 2020s). To prepare the library, the immunoSEQ multiplex PCR assay was applied. Sourced from immuneACCESS, this table was stored by TCRdb with only in-frame sequences that have V and J called. A share of the clones is absent; for the studies checked, an unresolved V gene accounts for under half, and the remainder has no known explanation. The sample table lists hundreds of thousands of clones, 95% to 98% of them with a count of one. The ten largest clonotypes hold 0.3% to 0.35% of the sample. CD8 naive samples consisted of CD45RO-negative cells that were positively selected for CCR7, yielding a CD45RA+CCR7+ population without TemRA cells. Sequencing was done on a sample of naive CD8+ T cells sorted from blood. Sample cell subset or site, as interpreted from the label and publication: CD45RA+CCR7+. The receptors derive from a young man in good health.

The chain carries TRBV4-1 and TRBJ2-7; 8 bases match TRBD2. There are 16 residues in the CDR3. V shed 3 bases and J 3 bases; nucleotides not matched to a gene: 10. Germline CDR1 MGHRA, CDR2 YSYEKL. The CDR3 here is CASSQKAAGEIYEQYF. CDR3 coding DNA: TGCGCCAGCAGCCAGAAGGCAGCGGGAGAAATCTACGAGCAGTACTTC.

V gene TRBV2 combines with J gene TRBJ1-2, with 9 bases that match TRBD1. From germline, CDR1 is SNHLY and CDR2 FYNNEI. The CDR3 totals 14 residues. With 4 bases clipped from V and 1 base from J, the junction kept 1 base outside the gene matches. CDR3: CASSGQGVNYGYTF. DNA for the CDR3: TGTGCCAGCAGTGGACAGGGGGTTAACTATGGCTACACCTTC.

The chain is built from TRBV30 and TRBJ1-1; TRBD1 is a possible D gene (5 bases). There are 15 residues in the CDR3. Germline CDR1 and CDR2: GTSNPN and SVGIG (reference sequence). Trimming removed 5 bases at V and 5 bases at J, with 21 bases between. Here the CDR3 reads CAWEGFDLKGTEAFF. In DNA, the CDR3 is TGTGCCTGGGAGGGGTTCGACCTTAAGGGGACTGAAGCTTTCTTT. The full variable domain, completed using reference TRBV30 and TRBJ1-1, is SQTIHQWPATLVQPVGSPLSLECTVEGTSNPNLYWYRQAAGRGLQLLFYSVGIGQISSEVPQNLSASRPQDRQFILSSKKLLLSDSGFYLCAWEGFDLKGTEAFFGQGTRLTVV.

The chain recombines TRBV27 with TRBJ1-2; D remains unclear. Germline-derived CDR1 and CDR2 are MNHEY and SMNVEV (reference sequence). Trimming took off 2 bases at V and 4 bases at J, with 17 bases between the two ends. The CDR3 runs to 16 residues. The DNA of the CDR3 is TGTGCCAGCAGTTTAGTGGCCCGAACAGAAATCTATGGCTACACCTTC. Protein product: CASSLVARTEIYGYTF.

This clone turned up a few times. J is TRBJ1-5 and V is TRBV27; D possibly corresponds to TRBD1 (6 bases). CDR1 is MNHEY, CDR2 SMNVEV, per germline (reference sequence). This CDR3 comprises 14 residues. Trimming removed 5 bases at V and 4 bases at J, with 12 bases between. CDR3 amino acids: CASSGGARNQPQHF. The CDR3 DNA is TGTGCCAGCAGTGGGGGGGCGCGAAATCAGCCCCAGCATTTT.

J is TRBJ2-1 and V is TRBV5-1; tentatively, D is TRBD2 (6 bases). CDR3 length equals 16 residues. Trimming stripped 0 bases from V and 8 bases from J, with 18 bases between. The germline V gene encodes CDR1 SGHRS and CDR2 YFSETQ. The CDR3 nucleotides are TGCGCCAGCAGCTTGGAAGGCGGGACCTTTGGCGATGAGCAGTTCTTC. Translation: CASSLEGGTFGDEQFF.

The chain uses TRBV5-1 and TRBJ2-1, with unresolved D. Trimming removed 2 bases at V and 2 bases at J, with 11 bases between. The CDR3 consists of 15 residues. Germline V gene data show CDR1 as SGHRS and CDR2 as YFSETQ. The CDR3 DNA reads TGCGCCAGCAGCTTCATCGAACAGCCCTACAATGAGCAGTTCTTC. Translating it yields CASSFIEQPYNEQFF. The whole variable domain, filled in from reference TRBV5-1 and TRBJ2-1, reads KAGVTQTPRYLIKTRGQQVTLSCSPISGHRSVSWYQQTPGQGLQFLFEYFSETQRNKGNFPGRFSGRQFSNSRSEMNVSTLELGDSALYLCASSFIEQPYNEQFFGPGTRLTVL.

The chain uses TRBV5-1 and TRBJ2-6; TRBD2 aligns across 9 bases. The J segment lost 0 bases and the V segment lost 4 bases, leaving 11 bases of the junction unmatched. The CDR3 sequence is 19 residues long. CDR1 is SGHRS and CDR2 is YFSETQ in the germline V gene. Written as DNA, the CDR3 is TGCGCCAGCAGCGGGTTGACTAGCGGAGACAACTCTGGGGCCAACGTCCTGACTTTC. Its translation: CASSGLTSGDNSGANVLTF.

About this clone itself: The junction and the germline gene differ at one end; a read error may be behind it. The chain combines TRBV7-3 with TRBJ1-5; tentative D call: TRBD1 (5 bases). Germline V CDR1 and CDR2: SGHTA, FQGTGA. The CDR3 is 10 residues long. The CDR3 DNA reads as TGTGCCAGCAGTCCGACGGGACGAAATTTT. Its translation: CASSPTGRNF.

With regard to this clone: This same CDR3 is encoded by further DNA sequences in the sample. This rearrangement joins TRBV25-1 to TRBJ2-3; no firm D call. CDR1 and CDR2 (germline): MGHDK, SYGVNS. V lost 5 bases to trimming and J lost 0 bases, with 0 bases between them. The CDR3 sequence is 11 residues long. DNA of the CDR3: TGTGCCAGCAGTAGCACAGATACGCAGTATTTT. This translates into CASSSTDTQYF.